This passage covers 3 T cell receptor beta chains from one sample sequenced in a study of cytomegalovirus exposure and HLA in healthy donors. The PCR had 60 Vbeta and 13 Jbeta primers. TCRdb keeps only in-frame clones here, not all; method: immunoSEQ multiplex PCR. The top ten hold approximately 1.3% of the sample, which has about 160,000 clones, more than 65% seen once. Sequencing was done on a sample of PBMCs. The source is a man aged 25 to 40 in good health and CMV-seronegative.

The chain is built from TRBV27 and TRBJ2-2; no firm D call. Germline V gene data show CDR1 as MNHEY and CDR2 as SMNVEV (reference sequence). V gave up 2 bases and J gave up 7 bases, with 11 bases separating them. The CDR3 is made up of 14 amino acids. CDR3 protein: CASSLSPTGGELFF. The CDR3 DNA reads TGTGCCAGCAGTTTAAGTCCGACTGGCGGGGAGCTGTTTTTT.

The V call is TRBV7-3, the J call TRBJ2-1; TRBD2 agrees at 11 bases. V lost 3 bases to trimming and J lost 6 bases; unmatched junction nucleotides: 4. Germline V gene lookup returns CDR1 SGHTA and CDR2 FQGTGA. This CDR3 has 15 residues. CDR3 loop: CASSFLAGGSNEQFF. The CDR3 nucleotides are TGTGCCAGCAGCTTCCTAGCGGGAGGTTCCAATGAGCAGTTCTTC.

Only one count was recorded for this clone. The genes are TRBV5-5 and TRBJ2-7; D may be TRBD1 (5 bases). Germline CDR1 and CDR2: SGHKS and YYEKEE (reference sequence). The ends were cut back, 0 bases at V and 4 bases at J, with 14 bases in the middle. This CDR3 comprises 15 residues. This CDR3 reads CASSLAGRGLYEQYF. The CDR3 bases are TGTGCCAGCAGCTTGGCGGGTAGGGGATTATACGAGCAGTACTTC.